The 2 T cell receptor beta chains in this list originate from one sample, sequenced in a study of blood T cell repertoires in COVID-19. The assay was immunoSEQ multiplex PCR, and TCRdb's table has in-frame clones only and misses some. Counted here are about 43,000 clones, 75% to 90% occurring once; the ten biggest clones make up about a tenth. Source material: peripheral blood. The receptors stem from a woman older than 75 with active COVID-19.

The chain combines TRBV5-4 with TRBJ2-7; 9 bases are shared with TRBD1. This CDR3 is 16 amino acids long. Germline loops: CDR1 SGHNT, CDR2 YYREEE (reference sequence). V lost 0 bases and J lost 7; bases outside the gene matches: 11. The CDR3 DNA is TGTGCCAGCAGCTTGGCCGTCGGACAGGGGTCCGTGGAGCAGTACTTC. Encoded protein: CASSLAVGQGSVEQYF. The full variable domain, with the rest looked up from reference TRBV5-4 and TRBJ2-7, is ETGVTQSPTHLIKTRGQQVTLRCSSQSGHNTVSWYQQALGQGPQFIFQYYREEENGRGNFPPRFSGLQFPNYSSELNVNALELDDSALYLCASSLAVGQGSVEQYFGPGTRLTVT.

The chain has TRBV7-2 and TRBJ2-1, with D perhaps matching TRBD1 (5 bases). Germline V gene data show CDR1 as SGHTA and CDR2 as FQGNSA. V lost 0 bases, J lost 3 bases, and 15 bases lay in between. CDR3 length equals 17 residues. The CDR3 loop is CASSLAVPSTGYNEQFF. CDR3 in DNA: TGTGCCAGCAGCTTAGCGGTCCCCTCCACAGGCTACAATGAGCAGTTCTTC.